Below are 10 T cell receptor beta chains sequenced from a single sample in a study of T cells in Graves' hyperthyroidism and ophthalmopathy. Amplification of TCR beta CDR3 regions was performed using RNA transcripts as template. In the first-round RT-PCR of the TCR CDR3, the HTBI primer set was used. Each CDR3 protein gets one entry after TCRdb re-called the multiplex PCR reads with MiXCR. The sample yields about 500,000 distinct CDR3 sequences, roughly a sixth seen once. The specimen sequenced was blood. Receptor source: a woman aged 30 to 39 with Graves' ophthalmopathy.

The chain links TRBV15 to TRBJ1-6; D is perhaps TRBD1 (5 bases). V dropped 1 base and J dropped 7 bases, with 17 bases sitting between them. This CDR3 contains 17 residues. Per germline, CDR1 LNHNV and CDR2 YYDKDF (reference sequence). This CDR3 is CATSRAPRERLNSPLHF. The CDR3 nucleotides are TGTGCCACCAGCAGAGCTCCCAGGGAGAGGTTGAATTCACCCCTCCACTTT.

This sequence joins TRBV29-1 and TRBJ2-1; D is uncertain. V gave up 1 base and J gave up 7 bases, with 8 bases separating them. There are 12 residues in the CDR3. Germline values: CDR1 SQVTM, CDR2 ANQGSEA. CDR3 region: CSVEGRWNEQFF. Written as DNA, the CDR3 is TGCAGCGTTGAAGGACGATGGAATGAGCAGTTCTTC.

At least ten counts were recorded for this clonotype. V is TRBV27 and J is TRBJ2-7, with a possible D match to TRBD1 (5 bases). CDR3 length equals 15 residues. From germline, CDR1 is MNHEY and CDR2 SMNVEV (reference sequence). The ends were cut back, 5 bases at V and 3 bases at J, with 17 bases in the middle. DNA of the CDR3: TGTGCCAGCAGTCCTTGGGGCAGGGCTCGCTACGAGCAGTACTTC. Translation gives CASSPWGRARYEQYF.

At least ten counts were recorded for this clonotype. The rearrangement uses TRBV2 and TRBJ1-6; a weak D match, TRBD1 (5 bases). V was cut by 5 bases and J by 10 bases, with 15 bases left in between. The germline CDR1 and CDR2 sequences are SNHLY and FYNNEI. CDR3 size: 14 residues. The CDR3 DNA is TGTGCCAGCAGTCTAGACGGGGAGGGGTCACCCCTCCACTTT. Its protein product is CASSLDGEGSPLHF.

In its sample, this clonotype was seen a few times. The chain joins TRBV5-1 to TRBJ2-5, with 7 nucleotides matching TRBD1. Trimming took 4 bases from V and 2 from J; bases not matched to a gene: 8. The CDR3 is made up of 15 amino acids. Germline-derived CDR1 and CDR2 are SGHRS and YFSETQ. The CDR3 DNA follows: TGCGCCAGCAGCAGCACAGGGGCGCGTCAAGAGACCCAGTACTTC. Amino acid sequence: CASSSTGARQETQYF.

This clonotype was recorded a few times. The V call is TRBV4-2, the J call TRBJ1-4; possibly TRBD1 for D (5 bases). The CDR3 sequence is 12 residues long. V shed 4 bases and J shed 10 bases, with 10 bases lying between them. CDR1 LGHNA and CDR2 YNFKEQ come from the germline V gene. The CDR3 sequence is CASSRDRGKLFF. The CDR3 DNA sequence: TGTGCCAGCAGCCGGGACCGAGGAAAACTGTTTTTT.

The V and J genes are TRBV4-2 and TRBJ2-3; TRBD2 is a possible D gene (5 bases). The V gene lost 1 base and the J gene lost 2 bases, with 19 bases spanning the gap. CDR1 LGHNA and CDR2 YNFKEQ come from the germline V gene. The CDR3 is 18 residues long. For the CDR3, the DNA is TGTGCCAGCAGCCAAGGGACCGGGATTTCCTCCATCACAGATACGCAGTATTTT. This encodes CASSQGTGISSITDTQYF.

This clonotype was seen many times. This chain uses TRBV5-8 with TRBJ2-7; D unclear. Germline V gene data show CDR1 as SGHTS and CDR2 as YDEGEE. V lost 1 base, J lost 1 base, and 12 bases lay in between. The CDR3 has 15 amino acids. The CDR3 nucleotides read TGTGCCAGCAGCTTGATCTCTGGCGGTTCCTACGAGCAGTACTTC. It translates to CASSLISGGSYEQYF. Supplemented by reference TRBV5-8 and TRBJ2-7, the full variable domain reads EAGVTQSPTHLIKTRGQQATLRCSPISGHTSVYWYQQALGLGLQFLLWYDEGEERNRGNFPPRFSGRQFPNYSSELNVNALELEDSALYLCASSLISGGSYEQYFGPGTRLTVT.

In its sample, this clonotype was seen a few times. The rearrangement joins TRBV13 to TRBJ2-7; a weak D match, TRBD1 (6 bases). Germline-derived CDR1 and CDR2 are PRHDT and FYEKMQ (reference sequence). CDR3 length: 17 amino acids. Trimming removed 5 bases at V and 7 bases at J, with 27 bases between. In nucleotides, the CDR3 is TGTGCCAGCAGCCCAAGTGGGGGCACCGGGAACCCTGGGGAGCAGTACTTC. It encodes CASSPSGGTGNPGEQYF.

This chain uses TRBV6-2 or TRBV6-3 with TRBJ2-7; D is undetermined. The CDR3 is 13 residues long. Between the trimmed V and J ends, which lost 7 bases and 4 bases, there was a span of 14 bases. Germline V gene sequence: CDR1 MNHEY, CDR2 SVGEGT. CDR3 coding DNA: TGTGCCAGCACCAACGGGTTGGTTTACGAGCAGTACTTC. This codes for CASTNGLVYEQYF.